This passage covers 17 T cell receptor beta chains from one sample sequenced in a study of Ad26.COV2.S vaccination and SARS-CoV-2 variants. Here immunoSEQ multiplex PCR was the method, and the copy in TCRdb shows in-frame clones only, minus some. The repertoire holds some 180,000 clones, with around 85% as singletons. The material sequenced was peripheral blood, taken after recovery from COVID-19. The receptor source for this set is a human donor who had recovered from COVID-19.

The V gene is TRBV9, the J gene TRBJ1-2; the D is unclear. Trimming took off 3 bases at V and 1 base at J, with 10 bases between the two ends. The CDR3 consists of 14 residues. CDR1 and CDR2 (germline): SGDLS, YYNGEE. CDR3 amino acids: CASSAHILNYGYTF. The CDR3 DNA reads as TGTGCCAGCAGCGCCCACATACTTAACTATGGCTACACCTTC.

V is TRBV9 and J is TRBJ1-2; D possibly corresponds to TRBD1 (5 bases). The V end lost 0 bases, the J end lost 7 bases, and 13 bases lay between the germline ends. The CDR3 extends over 14 amino acids. Germline V gives CDR1 SGDLS, CDR2 YYNGEE. CDR3: CASSVDWGKVGYTF. CDR3 nucleotides: TGTGCCAGCAGCGTAGATTGGGGGAAGGTTGGCTACACCTTC.

This clone appeared a few times. The chain has TRBV7-9 and TRBJ1-2; TRBD1 agrees at 7 bases. This CDR3 contains 18 residues. The V gene's germline CDR1 is SEHNR and CDR2 FQNEAQ (reference sequence). The J segment lost 0 bases and the V segment lost 3 bases, leaving 13 bases of the junction unmatched. The CDR3 here is CASSFHVRDRDSNYGYTF. CDR3 DNA: TGTGCCAGCAGCTTTCACGTCCGGGACAGAGATTCTAACTATGGCTACACCTTC. Full variable domain (missing parts from reference TRBV7-9 and TRBJ1-2): DTGVSQNPRHKITKRGQNVTFRCDPISEHNRLYWYRQTLGQGPEFLTYFQNEAQLEKSRLLSDRFSAERPKGSFSTLEIQRTEQGDSAMYLCASSFHVRDRDSNYGYTFGSGTRLTVV.

This clone was observed once. As DNA, the CDR3 is TGTGCCTGGAGTTATAGTTTCTCGGGGATCGCCGGGGAGCTGTTTTTT. Translation gives CAWSYSFSGIAGELFF. The rearrangement links TRBV30 to TRBJ2-2; TRBD2 might be the D (5 bases). CDR3 length: 16 residues. CDR1 and CDR2 from the germline V gene are GTSNPN and SVGIG (reference sequence). With 2 bases removed from V and 6 bases from J, the gap between germline ends came to 19 bases.

V gene TRBV30 combines with J gene TRBJ1-5; 10 bases align to TRBD1. Trimming at V came to 0 bases and at J to 4 bases, leaving 6 bases not matched to a gene. This CDR3 has 16 amino acids. Germline CDR1 and CDR2: GTSNPN and SVGIG (reference sequence). The CDR3 loop reads CAWSVRGTGENQPQHF. CDR3 in DNA: TGTGCCTGGAGTGTACGGGGGACAGGGGAGAATCAGCCCCAGCATTTT.

This clone showed up just once. The chain combines TRBV18 with TRBJ2-1, with D possibly called TRBD1 or TRBD2 (5 bases each). CDR3 length: 15 amino acids. Trimming stripped 6 bases from V and 8 bases from J, with 20 bases between. In germline, CDR1 is KGHSH, CDR2 LQKENI. The CDR3 bases are TGTGCCAGCTCTCCGGGACCGAACCTCCCCGATGAGCAGTTCTTC. This sequence encodes CASSPGPNLPDEQFF.

This clone is a singleton in its sample. The chain recombines TRBV11-1 with TRBJ1-2; 7 nucleotides align to TRBD1. CDR3 length: 13 residues. V lost 4 bases to trimming and J lost 5 bases; unmatched junction nucleotides: 4. The germline gives CDR1 SGHAT, CDR2 FQDESV (reference sequence). The CDR3 sequence: CASSSSQGYGYTF. CDR3 coding DNA: TGTGCCAGCAGCTCCTCACAGGGGTATGGCTACACCTTC.

The V gene is TRBV7-8, the J gene TRBJ2-7; 9 bases are a match to TRBD1. Trimming at V came to 5 bases and at J to 5 bases, leaving 4 bases not matched to a gene. Germline V lookup: CDR1 SGHVS, CDR2 FQNEAQ. CDR3 length: 13 amino acids. The CDR3 coding sequence is TGTGCCAGCAGCCCGCGGACAGGGGACGAGCAGTACTTC. This translates into CASSPRTGDEQYF.

This clone was detected only once. J is TRBJ2-7 and V is TRBV27; TRBD1 aligns across 7 bases. The germline V gene encodes CDR1 MNHEY and CDR2 SMNVEV (reference sequence). The CDR3 is 16 residues long. The V and J ends lost 5 bases and 6 bases, in that order; junction bases with no gene match: 16. This CDR3 is CASSLTGDGTTSEQYF. CDR3 in DNA: TGTGCCAGCAGTCTTACAGGGGACGGAACCACGAGCGAGCAGTACTTC.

This clone was recorded only once. The V and J genes are TRBV7-3 and TRBJ2-6; tentative D call: TRBD1 (6 bases). The CDR3 sequence is 15 residues long. V lost 5 bases and J lost 0, with 8 bases in between. CDR1 SGHTA and CDR2 FQGTGA come from the germline V gene. CDR3 residues: CASSLDSSGANVLTF. CDR3 DNA sequence: TGTGCCAGCAGCCTGGACAGCTCTGGGGCCAACGTCCTGACTTTC.

This clone has just a few counts. The chain couples TRBV28 to TRBJ1-3; no firm D call. Germline values: CDR1 MDHEN, CDR2 SYDVKM. This CDR3 comprises 12 residues. The V and J ends lost 6 bases and 4 bases respectively, with 7 bases between them. Here the CDR3 DNA reads TGTGCCAGCAGCTCTCAGGGAAACACCATATATTTT. Amino acids: CASSSQGNTIYF.

The V and J genes are TRBV30 and TRBJ2-7; 8 bases match TRBD2. The V gene end was trimmed by 2 bases and the J gene end by 0 bases; junction bases not matched to a gene: 6. CDR1 and CDR2 from the germline V gene are GTSNPN and SVGIG (reference sequence). The CDR3 sequence is 15 residues long. The CDR3 DNA follows: TGTGCCTGGAGTATACCGGGACTAGGCTCCTACGAGCAGTACTTC. Its translation: CAWSIPGLGSYEQYF. The whole variable domain, filled in from reference TRBV30 and TRBJ2-7, reads SQTIHQWPATLVQPVGSPLSLECTVEGTSNPNLYWYRQAAGRGLQLLFYSVGIGQISSEVPQNLSASRPQDRQFILSSKKLLLSDSGFYLCAWSIPGLGSYEQYFGPGTRLTVT.

The rearrangement uses TRBV6-1 and TRBJ2-7, with 7 bases aligning to TRBD2. The ends lost 0 bases at V and 9 bases at J; junction bases unmatched: 5. The CDR3 is 13 amino acids. Germline-derived CDR1 and CDR2 are MNHNS and SASEGT. As DNA, the CDR3 is TGTGCCAGCAGTGAAGCGGGAGGGAGAGGGCAGTACTTC. Translated, it gives CASSEAGGRGQYF.

The J gene is TRBJ2-3, the V gene TRBV27, with D perhaps matching TRBD1 or TRBD2 (6 bases each). Trimming took 4 bases from V and 3 from J, leaving 20 bases between them. From germline, CDR1 is MNHEY and CDR2 SMNVEV (reference sequence). This CDR3 contains 17 residues. The CDR3 loop reads CASSSRDQGHRTDTQYF. The CDR3 nucleotides read TGTGCCAGCAGTTCGCGGGACCAGGGGCATCGGACAGATACGCAGTATTTT.

The J gene is TRBJ1-1, the V gene TRBV3-1 (or the pseudogene TRBV3-2); D gene uncertain. The V and J ends lost 3 bases and 6 bases respectively, with 20 bases between them. Looked up from germline, CDR1 is LGHDT and CDR2 is YNNKEL (reference sequence). CDR3 length: 16 residues. This CDR3 is CASSHAENGLGAEAFF. CDR3 DNA: TGTGCCAGCAGCCATGCGGAGAATGGCCTTGGCGCTGAAGCTTTCTTT.

The chain carries TRBV6-2 or TRBV6-3 and TRBJ2-7; perhaps TRBD2 as D (6 bases). V lost 2 bases and J lost 0, with 20 bases in between. Germline CDR1 reads MNHEY; CDR2 reads SVGEGT. The CDR3 length is 18 residues. The CDR3, as DNA: TGTGCCAGCAGTTACCCGTTGGGGGAGGCTTTGACCTCCTACGAGCAGTACTTC. Amino acids: CASSYPLGEALTSYEQYF.

The chain combines TRBV5-4 with TRBJ2-2; 11 positions match TRBD2. The V gene end was trimmed by 5 bases and the J gene end by 6 bases; junction bases not matched to a gene: 6. Germline V gene lookup returns CDR1 SGHNT and CDR2 YYREEE (reference sequence). The CDR3 is 15 residues long. For the CDR3, the DNA is TGTGCCAGCAGGGCCGGGACTAGCGGTTCCGGGGAGCTGTTTTTT. Amino acid sequence: CASRAGTSGSGELFF.